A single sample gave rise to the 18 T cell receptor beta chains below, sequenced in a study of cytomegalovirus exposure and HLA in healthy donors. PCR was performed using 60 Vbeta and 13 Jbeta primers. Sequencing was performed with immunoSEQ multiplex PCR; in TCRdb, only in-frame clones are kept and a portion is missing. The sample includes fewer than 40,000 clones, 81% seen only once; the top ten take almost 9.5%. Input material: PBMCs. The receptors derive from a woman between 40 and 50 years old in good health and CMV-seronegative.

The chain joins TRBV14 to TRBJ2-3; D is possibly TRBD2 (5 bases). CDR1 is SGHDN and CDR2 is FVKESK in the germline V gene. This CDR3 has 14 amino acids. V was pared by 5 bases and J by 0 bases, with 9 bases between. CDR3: CASSFLASTDTQYF. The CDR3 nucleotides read TGTGCCAGCAGCTTCCTAGCTAGCACAGATACGCAGTATTTT.

The CDR3 reads CASSLFEAAYTQYF. CDR3 nucleotides: TGTGCCAGCAGTTTATTTGAGGCCGCATATACGCAGTATTTT. V and J are TRBV27 and TRBJ2-3; D is uncertain. V was trimmed by 1 base and J by 7 bases, leaving 12 bases between them. The CDR3 is 14 amino acids. Germline V gene lookup returns CDR1 MNHEY and CDR2 SMNVEV (reference sequence).

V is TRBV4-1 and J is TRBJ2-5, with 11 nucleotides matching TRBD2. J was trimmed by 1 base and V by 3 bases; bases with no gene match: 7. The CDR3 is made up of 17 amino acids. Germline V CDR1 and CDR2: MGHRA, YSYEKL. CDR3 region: CASSQATSGATQETQYF. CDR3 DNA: TGCGCCAGCAGCCAGGCGACTAGCGGGGCGACCCAAGAGACCCAGTACTTC.

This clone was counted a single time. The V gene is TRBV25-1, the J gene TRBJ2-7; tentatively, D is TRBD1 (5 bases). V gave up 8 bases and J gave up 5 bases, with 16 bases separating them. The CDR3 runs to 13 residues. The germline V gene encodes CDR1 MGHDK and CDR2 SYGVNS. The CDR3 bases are TGTGCCAGCGGCCGACAGATCGACGACGAGCAGTACGTC. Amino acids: CASGRQIDDEQYV.

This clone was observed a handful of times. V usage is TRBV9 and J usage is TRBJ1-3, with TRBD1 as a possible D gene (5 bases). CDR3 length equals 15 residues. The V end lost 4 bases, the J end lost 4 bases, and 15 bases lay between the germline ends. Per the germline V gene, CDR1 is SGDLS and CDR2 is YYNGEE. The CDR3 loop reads CASSIRPGGGNTIYF. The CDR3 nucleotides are TGTGCCAGCAGCATCAGACCGGGGGGGGGAAACACCATATATTTT.

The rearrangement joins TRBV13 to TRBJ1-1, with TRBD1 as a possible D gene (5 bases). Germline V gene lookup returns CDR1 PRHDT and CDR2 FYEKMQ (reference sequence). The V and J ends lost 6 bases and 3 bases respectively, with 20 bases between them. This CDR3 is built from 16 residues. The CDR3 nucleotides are TGTGCCAGCAGTTACCCGGTGAGGGGAGGTGACACTGAAGCTTTCTTT. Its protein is CASSYPVRGGDTEAFF.

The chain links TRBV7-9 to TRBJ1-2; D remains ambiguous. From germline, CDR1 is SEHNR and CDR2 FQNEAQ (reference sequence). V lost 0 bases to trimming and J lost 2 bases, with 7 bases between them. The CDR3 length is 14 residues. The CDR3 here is CASSLAATNYGYTF. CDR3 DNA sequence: TGTGCCAGCAGCTTAGCTGCTACGAACTATGGCTACACCTTC.

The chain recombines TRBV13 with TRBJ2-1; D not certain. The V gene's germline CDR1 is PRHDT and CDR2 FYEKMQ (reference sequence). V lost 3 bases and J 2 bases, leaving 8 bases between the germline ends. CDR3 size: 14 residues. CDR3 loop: CASSLRGPYNEQFF. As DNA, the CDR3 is TGTGCCAGCAGCTTGAGAGGCCCCTACAATGAGCAGTTCTTC.

CDR3 nucleotides: TGTGCCAGCAGCTCGGGGGGACTAGCGGGCGCAGATACGCAGTATTTT. Protein product: CASSSGGLAGADTQYF. V usage is TRBV13 and J usage is TRBJ2-3; TRBD2 aligns across 12 bases. This CDR3 spans 16 amino acids. V shed 4 bases, J shed 4 bases, and the junction held 6 bases outside the gene matches. Germline lookup yields CDR1 PRHDT and CDR2 FYEKMQ (reference sequence).

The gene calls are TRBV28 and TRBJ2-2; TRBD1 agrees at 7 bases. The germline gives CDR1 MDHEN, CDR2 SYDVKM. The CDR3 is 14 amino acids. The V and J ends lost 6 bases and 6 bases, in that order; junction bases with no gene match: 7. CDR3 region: CASRPQGYAGELFF. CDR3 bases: TGTGCCAGCAGACCACAGGGGTACGCCGGGGAGCTGTTTTTT. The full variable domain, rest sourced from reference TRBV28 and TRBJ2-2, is DVKVTQSSRYLVKRTGEKVFLECVQDMDHENMFWYRQDPGLGLRLIYFSYDVKMKEKGDIPEGYSVSREKKERFSLILESASTNQTSMYLCASRPQGYAGELFFGEGSRLTVL.

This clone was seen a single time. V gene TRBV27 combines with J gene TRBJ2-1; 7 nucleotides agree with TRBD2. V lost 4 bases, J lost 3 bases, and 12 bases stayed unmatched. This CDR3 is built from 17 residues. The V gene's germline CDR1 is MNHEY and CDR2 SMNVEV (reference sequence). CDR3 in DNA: TGTGCCAGCAGTTCGCCAGTTGCGGGGGTGGTCTACAATGAGCAGTTCTTC. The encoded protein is CASSSPVAGVVYNEQFF.

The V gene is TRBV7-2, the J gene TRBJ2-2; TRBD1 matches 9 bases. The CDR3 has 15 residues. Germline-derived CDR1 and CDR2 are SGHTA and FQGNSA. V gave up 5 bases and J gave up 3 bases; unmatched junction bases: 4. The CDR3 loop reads CASSLRTGDTGELFF. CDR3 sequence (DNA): TGTGCCAGCAGCCTTCGGACAGGGGACACCGGGGAGCTGTTTTTT.

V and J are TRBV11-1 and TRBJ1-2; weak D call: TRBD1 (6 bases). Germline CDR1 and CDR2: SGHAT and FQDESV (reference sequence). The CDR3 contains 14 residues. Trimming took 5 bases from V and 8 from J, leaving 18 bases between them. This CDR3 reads CASSAITGSLGYTF. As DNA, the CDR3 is TGTGCCAGCAGCGCTATCACAGGGAGCCTGGGCTACACCTTC.

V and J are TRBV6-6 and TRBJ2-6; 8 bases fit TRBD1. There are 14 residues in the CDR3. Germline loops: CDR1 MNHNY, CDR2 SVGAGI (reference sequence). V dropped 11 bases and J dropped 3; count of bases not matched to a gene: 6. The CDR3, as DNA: TGTGCCGGAAAGACAGGGGTTGGGGCCAACGTCCTGACTTTC. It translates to CAGKTGVGANVLTF.

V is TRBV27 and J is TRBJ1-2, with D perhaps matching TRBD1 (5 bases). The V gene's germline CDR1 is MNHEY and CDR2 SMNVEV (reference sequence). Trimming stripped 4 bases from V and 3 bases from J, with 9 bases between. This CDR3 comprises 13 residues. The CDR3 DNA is TGTGCCAGCAGTTCCTTCAGGGACTATGGCTACACCTTC. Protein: CASSSFRDYGYTF.

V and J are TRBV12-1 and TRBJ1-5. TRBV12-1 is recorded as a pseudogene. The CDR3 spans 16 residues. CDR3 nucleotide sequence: TGTGCCAGCAGCTTTGTAGTGGAGGGCGGCAATCAGCCCCAGCATTTT. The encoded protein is CASSFVVEGGNQPQHF.

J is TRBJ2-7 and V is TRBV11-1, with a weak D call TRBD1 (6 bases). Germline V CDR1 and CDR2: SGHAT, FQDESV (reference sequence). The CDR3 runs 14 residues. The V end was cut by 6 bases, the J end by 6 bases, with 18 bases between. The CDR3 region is CASSPLQGIFEQYF. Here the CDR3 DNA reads TGTGCCAGCAGTCCGTTACAGGGTATTTTCGAGCAGTACTTC.

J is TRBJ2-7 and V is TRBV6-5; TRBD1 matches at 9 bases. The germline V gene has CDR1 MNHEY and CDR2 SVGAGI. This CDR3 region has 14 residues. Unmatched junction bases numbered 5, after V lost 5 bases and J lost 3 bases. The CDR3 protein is CASSHRDRDYEQYF. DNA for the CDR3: TGTGCCAGCAGTCACCGGGACAGGGACTACGAGCAGTACTTC.